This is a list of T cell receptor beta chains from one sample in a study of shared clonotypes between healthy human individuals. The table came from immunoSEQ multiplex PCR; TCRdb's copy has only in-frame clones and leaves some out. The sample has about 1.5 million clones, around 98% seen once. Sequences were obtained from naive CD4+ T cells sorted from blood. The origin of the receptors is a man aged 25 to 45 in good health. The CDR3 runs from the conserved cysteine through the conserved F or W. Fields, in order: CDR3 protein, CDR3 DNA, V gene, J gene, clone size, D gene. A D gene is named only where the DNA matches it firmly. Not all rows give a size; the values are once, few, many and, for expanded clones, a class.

cdr3_aa: CASSHSGTGDTQYF; cdr3_nt: TGCGCCAGCAGCCATAGCGGGACGGGAGATACGCAGTATTTT; v_call: TRBV5-1; j_call: TRBJ2-3; clone_size: .; d_call: TRBD2
cdr3_aa: CASSQDARGSYEQYF; cdr3_nt: TGCGCCAGCAGCCAAGATGCAAGGGGCTCCTACGAGCAGTACTTC; v_call: TRBV4-3; j_call: TRBJ2-7; clone_size: .; d_call: .
cdr3_aa: CASRPGTQPGYTF; cdr3_nt: TGTGCCAGCAGACCCGGGACTCAGCCTGGCTACACCTTC; v_call: TRBV25-1; j_call: TRBJ1-2; clone_size: once; d_call: .
cdr3_aa: CASSSLEAYGYTF; cdr3_nt: TGTGCCAGCAGTTCCTTGGAGGCCTATGGCTACACCTTC; v_call: TRBV28; j_call: TRBJ1-2; clone_size: .; d_call: .
cdr3_aa: CASSVDETDTQYF; cdr3_nt: TGTGCCAGCAGCGTGGACGAGACAGATACGCAGTATTTT; v_call: TRBV5-4; j_call: TRBJ2-3; clone_size: once; d_call: .
cdr3_aa: CASSFGTGFRGYTF; cdr3_nt: TGTGCCAGCAGCTTCGGGACAGGGTTTCGCGGCTACACCTTC; v_call: TRBV7-8; j_call: TRBJ1-2; clone_size: .; d_call: TRBD1
cdr3_aa: CASSQERASNTGELFF; cdr3_nt: TGTGCCAGCAGCCAAGAGCGAGCCTCGAACACCGGGGAGCTGTTTTTT; v_call: TRBV14; j_call: TRBJ2-2; clone_size: .; d_call: .
cdr3_aa: CASSAPRLAGTDTQYF; cdr3_nt: TGTGCCAGCAGCGCCCCGAGACTAGCGGGCACAGATACGCAGTATTTT; v_call: TRBV9; j_call: TRBJ2-3; clone_size: .; d_call: TRBD2
cdr3_aa: CASSVGHEQFF; cdr3_nt: TGCGCCAGCAGTGTGGGTCATGAGCAGTTCTTC; v_call: TRBV10-1; j_call: TRBJ2-1; clone_size: once; d_call: .
cdr3_aa: CASSLNRGKAFF; cdr3_nt: TGTGCCAGCAGCTTAAACAGGGGGAAAGCTTTCTTT; v_call: TRBV7-2; j_call: TRBJ1-1; clone_size: .; d_call: TRBD1
cdr3_aa: CASSLLGGAGLNEQFF; cdr3_nt: TGTGCCAGCAGTTTATTGGGGGGTGCGGGTCTCAATGAGCAGTTCTTC; v_call: TRBV28; j_call: TRBJ2-1; clone_size: .; d_call: .
cdr3_aa: CASSPDRVTGELFF; cdr3_nt: TGTGCCAGCAGCCCCGACAGGGTCACCGGGGAGCTGTTTTTT; v_call: TRBV7-2; j_call: TRBJ2-2; clone_size: .; d_call: TRBD1
cdr3_aa: CASTFGASGDYGYTF; cdr3_nt: TGTGCCAGCACCTTCGGGGCATCCGGGGACTATGGCTACACCTTC; v_call: TRBV27; j_call: TRBJ1-2; clone_size: .; d_call: .
cdr3_aa: CASSPGLSQPQHF; cdr3_nt: TGCGCCAGTTCGCCAGGGCTCAGTCAGCCCCAGCATTTT; v_call: TRBV4-3; j_call: TRBJ1-5; clone_size: once; d_call: .
cdr3_aa: CASSLGGEWYEQYF; cdr3_nt: TGTGCCAGCAGCTTAGGGGGGGAGTGGTACGAGCAGTACTTC; v_call: TRBV7-2; j_call: TRBJ2-7; clone_size: once; d_call: .
cdr3_aa: CASSSSRVSYEQYF; cdr3_nt: TGTGCCAGCAGCTCCTCTCGGGTGTCCTACGAGCAGTACTTC; v_call: TRBV11-3; j_call: TRBJ2-7; clone_size: .; d_call: .
cdr3_aa: CASSQGIGANTEAFF; cdr3_nt: TGTGCCAGCAGCCAAGGAATTGGGGCGAACACTGAAGCTTTCTTT; v_call: TRBV14; j_call: TRBJ1-1; clone_size: .; d_call: .
cdr3_aa: CASSVEAYSYEQYF; cdr3_nt: TGTGCCAGCAGCGTAGAAGCGTACAGCTACGAGCAGTACTTC; v_call: TRBV9; j_call: TRBJ2-7; clone_size: .; d_call: .
cdr3_aa: CASSHSGSRETQYF; cdr3_nt: TGCGCCAGCAGCCATTCGGGGAGTCGGGAGACCCAGTACTTC; v_call: TRBV4-1; j_call: TRBJ2-5; clone_size: .; d_call: .
cdr3_aa: CASRLIAGNEQFF; cdr3_nt: TGTGCCAGTAGACTAATAGCGGGTAATGAGCAGTTCTTC; v_call: TRBV19; j_call: TRBJ2-1; clone_size: .; d_call: TRBD2
cdr3_aa: CASSPKGGLNEQYF; cdr3_nt: TGTGCCAGCTCACCAAAAGGCGGGCTTAACGAGCAGTACTTC; v_call: TRBV18; j_call: TRBJ2-7; clone_size: .; d_call: .
cdr3_aa: CASSYDRGSEQYF; cdr3_nt: TGTGCCAGCAGCTACGACAGGGGCAGCGAGCAGTACTTC; v_call: TRBV7-9; j_call: TRBJ2-7; clone_size: .; d_call: TRBD1
cdr3_aa: CASFYTGGSDTQYF; cdr3_nt: TGCGCCAGCTTTTACACGGGAGGATCAGATACGCAGTATTTT; v_call: TRBV5-1; j_call: TRBJ2-3; clone_size: once; d_call: TRBD2
cdr3_aa: CASLQRGRANTQYF; cdr3_nt: TGTGCCAGCCTACAGCGGGGACGAGCGAATACGCAGTATTTT; v_call: TRBV28; j_call: TRBJ2-3; clone_size: .; d_call: TRBD2
cdr3_aa: CASSGQLTEAFF; cdr3_nt: TGTGCCAGCAGTGGGCAGTTGACAGAAGCTTTCTTT; v_call: TRBV25-1; j_call: TRBJ1-1; clone_size: .; d_call: .
cdr3_aa: CASSVGGRATYEQYF; cdr3_nt: TGTGCCAGCAGCGTAGGGGGAAGGGCAACTTACGAGCAGTACTTC; v_call: TRBV9; j_call: TRBJ2-7; clone_size: .; d_call: .
cdr3_aa: CASSLEVADYHLEQYF; cdr3_nt: TGTGCCAGCAGCTTGGAGGTGGCAGATTATCACTTGGAGCAGTACTTC; v_call: TRBV5-5; j_call: TRBJ2-7; clone_size: .; d_call: .